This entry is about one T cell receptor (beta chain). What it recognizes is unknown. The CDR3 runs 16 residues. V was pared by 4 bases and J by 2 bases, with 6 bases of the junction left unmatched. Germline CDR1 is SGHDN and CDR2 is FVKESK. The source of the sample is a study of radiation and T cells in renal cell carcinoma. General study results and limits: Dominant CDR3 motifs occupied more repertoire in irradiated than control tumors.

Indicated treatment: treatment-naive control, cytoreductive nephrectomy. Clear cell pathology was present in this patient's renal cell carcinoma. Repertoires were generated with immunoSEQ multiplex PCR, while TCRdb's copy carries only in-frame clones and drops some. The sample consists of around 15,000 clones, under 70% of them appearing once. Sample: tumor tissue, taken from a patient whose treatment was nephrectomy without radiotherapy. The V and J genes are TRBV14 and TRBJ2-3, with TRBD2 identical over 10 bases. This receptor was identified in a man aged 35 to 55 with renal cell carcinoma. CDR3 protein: CASSRVSGGTTDTQYF. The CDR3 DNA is TGTGCCAGCAGCCGGGTTAGCGGGGGGACCACAGATACGCAGTATTTT. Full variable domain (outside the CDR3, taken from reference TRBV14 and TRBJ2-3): EAGVTQFPSHSVIEKGQTVTLRCDPISGHDNLYWYRRVMGKEIKFLLHFVKESKQDESGMPNNRFLAERTGGTYSTLKVQPAELEDSGVYFCASSRVSGGTTDTQYFGPGTRLTVL.